The entry below describes one TCR beta chain. As yet, its antigen is unknown. The ends were cut back, 4 bases at V and 2 bases at J, with 10 bases in the middle. This CDR3 has 13 residues. Germline V gene data show CDR1 as SGHRS and CDR2 as YFSETQ. Indicated time point: pretreatment peripheral blood. Synthetic templates analogous to TCR were spiked into all PCRs individually. This table comes from immunoSEQ multiplex PCR, and its TCRdb copy is limited to in-frame clones, with some not included. This table holds around 68,000 clones, around four fifths found once. The source of the sample is a study of PD-L1 blockade in urothelial cancer. Study-wide points: Patients who had durable benefit saw their tumor-associated blood clones expand more at 3 weeks.

The sample in question was PBMCs, obtained around atezolizumab (anti-PD-L1) treatment. This TCR was sampled from a man between 65 and 85 years old with urothelial cancer. The chain uses TRBV5-1 and TRBJ2-7, with D possibly being TRBD2 (6 bases). The CDR3 sequence is CASSPGGPYEQYF. CDR3 DNA sequence: TGCGCCAGCAGCCCCGGGGGACCCTACGAGCAGTACTTC. Full variable domain (outside the CDR3, taken from reference TRBV5-1 and TRBJ2-7): KAGVTQTPRYLIKTRGQQVTLSCSPISGHRSVSWYQQTPGQGLQFLFEYFSETQRNKGNFPGRFSGRQFSNSRSEMNVSTLELGDSALYLCASSPGGPYEQYFGPGTRLTVT.